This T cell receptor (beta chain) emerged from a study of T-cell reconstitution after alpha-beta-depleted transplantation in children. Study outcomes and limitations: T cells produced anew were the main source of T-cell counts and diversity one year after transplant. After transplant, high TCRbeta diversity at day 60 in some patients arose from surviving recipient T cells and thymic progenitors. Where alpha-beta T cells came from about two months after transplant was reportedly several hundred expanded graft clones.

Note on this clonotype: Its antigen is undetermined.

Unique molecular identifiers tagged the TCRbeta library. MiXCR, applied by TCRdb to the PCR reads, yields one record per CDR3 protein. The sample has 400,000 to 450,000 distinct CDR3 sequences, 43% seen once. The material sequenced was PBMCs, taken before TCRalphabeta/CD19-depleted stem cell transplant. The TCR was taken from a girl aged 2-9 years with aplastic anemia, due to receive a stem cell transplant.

DNA for the CDR3: TGTGCCAGCAGCTTAGTGGCGGGTGGGTTGCACCAAGAGACCCAGTACTTC. As protein: CASSLVAGGLHQETQYF. The chain is built from TRBV11-2 and TRBJ2-5; a weak D match, TRBD2 (5 bases). This CDR3 is built from 17 residues. In germline, CDR1 is SGHAT, CDR2 FQNNGV. Trimming took 1 base from V and 0 from J, leaving 15 bases between them.